This TCR beta chain appears in the sequencing data of a study of identical twins' blood T cells. About the study: Some 12 libraries, six alpha and six beta, gave roughly 51 million reads. Notes on the study in general: Twin similarity might stem from environmental factors, not only genetics.

The CDR3 runs to 13 residues. V gave up 8 bases and J gave up 6 bases, with 15 bases separating them. Germline values: CDR1 LGHDT, CDR2 YNNKEL (reference sequence). Six healthy women, forming three identical twin pairs, donated samples. Sample barcodes were added at both library ends during cDNA synthesis. TCRdb reprocessed the 5' RACE reads with MiXCR, giving one entry per CDR3 protein. The sample holds 350,000 to 450,000 distinct CDR3 sequences, approximately 30% seen once. Turning to this clonotype: Its antigen is not identified. This may be a read error: a much more frequent sequence differs by one nucleotide.

The sequence was collected from a woman between 18 and 55 years old in good health. Specimen: PBMCs. The chain employs TRBV3-1 and TRBJ2-3; D remains unclear. CDR3 DNA: TGTGCCAGCGGTCCCGGGTTGGCGGATACGCAGTATTTT. Encoded protein: CASGPGLADTQYF.